This T cell receptor (beta chain) was sequenced during a study of T cells in tuberculosis. In the study overall: IGRA-negative adolescents, IGRA-positive adolescents with latent tuberculosis and adults with active tuberculosis formed this South African cohort.

Remarks on this clone: The antigen is not known.

Profiling relied on immunoSEQ multiplex PCR, and the TCRdb table lists in-frame clones only, not all of them. This table has tens of thousands of clones, 90% to 95% appearing once. Study results and limitations: Active tuberculosis alpha repertoires lay closer to GMM-specific TCRs than controls'.

V shed 3 bases and J shed 10 bases, with 24 bases lying between them. The CDR3 is 16 residues long. Germline V gives CDR1 SEHNR, CDR2 FQNEAQ (reference sequence). The sequence came from a donor between 10 and 35 years old with latent tuberculosis or without tuberculosis infection. Some clones in this sample may be carry-over from other donors' samples. The rearrangement links TRBV7-9 to TRBJ1-2, with TRBD1 as a possible D gene (5 bases). The specimen sequenced was PBMCs. This CDR3 reads CASSLGNLGRAMVYTF. The DNA of the CDR3 is TGTGCCAGCAGCTTGGGCAACCTGGGCAGGGCTATGGTCTACACCTTC.